The 27 T cell receptor beta chains reported below all come from one sample, sequenced in a study of T cells in Graves' hyperthyroidism and ophthalmopathy (dated by TCRdb to the late 2010s). The library was made by multiplex PCR. The sequencer was an Illumina HiSeq 2000. TCR beta CDR3 regions were amplified from RNA transcripts. A first-round RT-PCR of the TCR CDR3 used the HTBI primer set with the Qiagen OneStep RT-PCR kit. TCRdb applied fastp at Q25 and MiXCR to the public reads, then kept only in-frame beta chains. Every distinct CDR3 protein forms one entry, paired with its most common genes and DNA. The table for this sample lists approximately 480,000 distinct CDR3 sequences; around 20% of them were counted only once. The top ten clones comprise more than 25% of the sample. The sample taken for sequencing was blood. The receptor set was obtained from a man between 18 and 29 years old with Graves' hyperthyroidism.

The chain links TRBV6-1 to TRBJ1-1, with 7 bases that match TRBD1. CDR3 size: 13 residues. Per the germline V gene, CDR1 is MNHNS and CDR2 is SASEGT. V trimming: 11 bases; J trimming: 4 bases; junction bases outside the gene matches: 10. In nucleotides, the CDR3 is TGTGCCTGCTTGACAGGGATTCGCACTGAAGCTTTCTTT. This translates into CACLTGIRTEAFF.

The chain has TRBV3-1 and TRBJ1-5, with D uncertain. Looked up from germline, CDR1 is LGHDT and CDR2 is YNNKEL (reference sequence). The CDR3 sequence is 17 residues long. The V and J ends lost 0 bases and 1 base respectively, with 13 bases between them. The CDR3: CASSQDTRGGSNQPQHF. Written as DNA, the CDR3 is TGTGCCAGCAGCCAAGATACGCGGGGTGGAAGCAATCAGCCCCAGCATTTT.

This clonotype showed up just a few times. The rearrangement links TRBV28 to TRBJ1-6; 8 nucleotides agree with TRBD1. The CDR3 consists of 17 residues. Looked up from germline, CDR1 is MDHEN and CDR2 is SYDVKM. The J segment lost 2 bases and the V segment lost 5 bases, leaving 8 bases of the junction unmatched. This chain's CDR3 is CASSPWTGLAYNSPLHF. The CDR3 nucleotides are TGTGCCAGCAGTCCCTGGACAGGGCTAGCCTATAATTCACCCCTCCACTTT.

The chain is built from TRBV15 and TRBJ2-4; 8 nucleotides align to TRBD1. J gave up 2 bases and V 5 bases, and 11 bases lay outside the gene matches. The CDR3 covers 17 residues. Germline loops: CDR1 LNHNV, CDR2 YYDKDF (reference sequence). The CDR3 is CATSSLQGELSKNIQYF. CDR3 coding DNA: TGTGCCACCAGCTCGTTACAGGGGGAACTTTCCAAAAACATTCAGTACTTC.

This clonotype was counted only a few times. The chain is built from TRBV6-2 or TRBV6-3 and TRBJ2-5, with 12 bases fitting TRBD2. Per the germline V gene, CDR1 is MNHEY and CDR2 is SVGEGT. The CDR3 contains 15 residues. Unmatched junction bases numbered 9, after V lost 6 bases and J lost 7 bases. The CDR3: CASRQGLAGAGTQYF. The CDR3 DNA follows: TGTGCCAGCAGACAGGGACTAGCGGGTGCCGGGACCCAGTACTTC.

The chain is built from TRBV12-3 or TRBV12-4 and TRBJ1-5; TRBD1 is a possible D gene (6 bases). The CDR3 has 16 amino acids. V shed 6 bases and J shed 4 bases, with 19 bases lying between them. Here the CDR3 DNA reads TGTGCCAGCAGCCCGGATTGGGTAGGGGGGAATCAGCCCCAGCATTTT. Translation: CASSPDWVGGNQPQHF.

At least ten counts were recorded for this clonotype. The chain couples TRBV28 to TRBJ1-5; D is perhaps TRBD1 (6 bases). In germline, CDR1 is MDHEN, CDR2 SYDVKM. V shed 5 bases and J shed 0 bases, with 11 bases lying between them. The CDR3 extends over 15 amino acids. DNA for the CDR3: TGTGCCAGCAGTCTCGACAGGTTTAGCAATCAGCCCCAGCATTTT. Its translation is CASSLDRFSNQPQHF.

Ten or more counts support this clonotype. The chain combines TRBV12-3 or TRBV12-4 with TRBJ1-2, with TRBD1 matching 7 bases. CDR3 length: 13 amino acids. J lost 7 bases, V lost 5 bases, and 7 bases had no gene match. The CDR3 DNA sequence: TGTGCCAGCAGTCCCGGGACAGTTGCTGGCTACACCTTC. Translation: CASSPGTVAGYTF.

V usage is TRBV24-1 and J usage is TRBJ1-2; D is unclear. Germline assignment: CDR1 KGHDR and CDR2 SFDVKD. The CDR3 is made up of 13 amino acids. V was cut by 6 bases and J by 3 bases, with 10 bases left in between. The CDR3 DNA reads as TGTGCCACCAGTTTCGAGGACTACTATGGCTACACCTTC. It codes for CATSFEDYYGYTF.

This clonotype was picked up many times. The rearrangement joins TRBV24-1 to TRBJ2-7; D possibly corresponds to TRBD2 (5 bases). CDR3 length equals 13 residues. The V end was cut by 9 bases, the J end by 0 bases, with 11 bases between. Germline assignment: CDR1 KGHDR and CDR2 SFDVKD. The CDR3 DNA follows: TGTGCCACCGAGGACGGGATCTCCTACGAGCAGTACTTC. This gives the protein CATEDGISYEQYF.

This clonotype was seen ten or more times. The chain has TRBV27 and TRBJ2-5; 7 bases are a match to TRBD1. Germline trimming cut 3 bases from V and 1 base from J; bases unmatched to any gene: 8. The CDR3 sequence is 16 residues long. The V gene's germline CDR1 is MNHEY and CDR2 SMNVEV (reference sequence). CDR3 sequence reads: CASSFNRGSGQETQYF. The DNA for the CDR3 is TGTGCCAGCAGTTTCAACAGGGGATCGGGCCAAGAGACCCAGTACTTC.

This chain links TRBV28 with TRBJ1-5, with D unresolved. V lost 5 bases and J lost 3, with 20 bases in between. The CDR3 consists of 17 residues. Germline-derived CDR1 and CDR2 are MDHEN and SYDVKM. The DNA of the CDR3 is TGTGCCAGCAGTCCTGTGAGGGCCCTCGCCTTCAATCAGCCCCAGCATTTT. It specifies CASSPVRALAFNQPQHF.

The genes are TRBV28 and TRBJ1-1, with unresolved D. This CDR3 is built from 14 residues. The V gene lost 6 bases and the J gene lost 1 base, with 12 bases spanning the gap. Germline loops: CDR1 MDHEN, CDR2 SYDVKM. The CDR3 region has the DNA TGTGCCAGCAGGGAACATCAAAGGAACACTGAAGCTTTCTTT. Encoded protein: CASREHQRNTEAFF.

This clonotype was seen repeatedly, ten times or more. The rearrangement links TRBV15 to TRBJ2-5; D is unclear. Germline V gives CDR1 LNHNV, CDR2 YYDKDF (reference sequence). Trimming removed 0 bases from V and 5 bases from J, with 13 bases in between. CDR3 size: 15 residues. CDR3 DNA: TGTGCCACCAGCAGAGATGGACGGTCTGGGGAGACCCAGTACTTC. This gives the protein CATSRDGRSGETQYF. The variable domain in full, with the rest retrieved from reference TRBV15 and TRBJ2-5, is DAMVIQNPRYQVTQFGKPVTLSCSQTLNHNVMYWYQQKSSQAPKLLFHYYDKDFNNEADTPDNFQSRRPNTSFCFLDIRSPGLGDTAMYLCATSRDGRSGETQYFGPGTRLLVL.

There are many counts of this clonotype. The chain employs TRBV24-1 and TRBJ1-2, with 9 bases matching TRBD1. The CDR3 length is 17 residues. CDR1 KGHDR and CDR2 SFDVKD come from the germline V gene. After removal of 4 bases from V and 4 bases from J, the junction contained 12 bases not matched to a gene. CDR3 residues: CATSDPSTGQGSYGYTF. The CDR3 DNA reads TGTGCCACCAGTGACCCATCAACCGGACAGGGGAGCTATGGCTACACCTTC.

Remarks on this clonotype: A read error may explain this, as a much larger clone is one base away. The chain uses TRBV5-5 and TRBJ2-2; 7 bases align to TRBD2. The CDR3 is 14 residues long. Germline V gene sequence: CDR1 SGHKS, CDR2 YYEKEE (reference sequence). In DNA form, the CDR3 reads TGTGCCAGCAGCCGGGGAGGGGTGACCGGGGAGCTGTGTTTT. As protein: CASSRGGVTGELCF. Variable domain in full (rest from reference TRBV5-5 and TRBJ2-2): DAGVTQSPTHLIKTRGQQVTLRCSPISGHKSVSWYQQVLGQGPQFIFQYYEKEERGRGNFPDRFSARQFPNYSSELNVNALLLGDSALYLCASSRGGVTGELCFGEGSRLTVL.

This clonotype appeared many times. The V gene is TRBV5-1, the J gene TRBJ2-2; D not certain. CDR3 length: 17 amino acids. The V gene lost 3 bases and the J gene lost 0 bases, with 15 bases spanning the gap. Germline CDR1 and CDR2: SGHRS and YFSETQ. DNA for the CDR3: TGCGCCAGCAGCTCGGAGACTGCCCACGCGAACACCGGGGAGCTGTTTTTT. Protein sequence: CASSSETAHANTGELFF.

This clonotype was detected many times. CDR3 loop: CAVRGVGNQPQHF. CDR3 nucleotide sequence: TGTGCCGTCAGGGGAGTAGGCAATCAGCCCCAGCATTTT. The rearrangement uses TRBV30 and TRBJ1-5; D perhaps matches TRBD1 (6 bases). Germline V lookup: CDR1 GTSNPN, CDR2 SVGIG (reference sequence). The CDR3 is 13 amino acids. Trimming removed 8 bases at V and 2 bases at J, with 13 bases between.

At least ten counts were recorded for this clonotype. DNA of the CDR3: TGTGCCAGCAGTTTTTACAGACAGAACGAGCAGTACTTC. It translates to CASSFYRQNEQYF. This sequence joins TRBV12-3 or TRBV12-4 and TRBJ2-7; TRBD1 might be the D (5 bases). V was pared by 3 bases and J by 5 bases, with 11 bases between. The length of the CDR3 is 13 residues.

This clonotype has only a few counts. The chain joins TRBV7-8 to TRBJ1-2; D possibly corresponds to TRBD1 (6 bases). The length of the CDR3 is 15 residues. Germline V gene lookup returns CDR1 SGHVS and CDR2 FQNEAQ. With 0 bases removed from V and 2 bases from J, the gap between germline ends came to 10 bases. This CDR3 reads CASSLARQGNYGYTF. The CDR3 bases are TGTGCCAGCAGCTTAGCAAGGCAGGGGAACTATGGCTACACCTTC.

At least ten counts were recorded for this clonotype. The rearrangement links TRBV6-2 or TRBV6-3 to TRBJ1-2, with 8 nucleotides matching TRBD1. This CDR3 is built from 14 residues. From germline, CDR1 is MNHEY and CDR2 SVGEGT. J lost 7 bases, V lost 5 bases, and 9 bases had no gene match. CDR3 residues: CASSGGQAPRGYTF. CDR3 bases: TGTGCCAGCAGTGGGGGACAGGCTCCACGTGGCTACACCTTC.

This clonotype occurred many times. This chain uses TRBV20-1 with TRBJ2-7; tentatively, D is TRBD2 (6 bases). Germline V gene lookup returns CDR1 DFQATT and CDR2 SNEGSKA (reference sequence). The CDR3 length is 13 residues. DNA of the CDR3: TGCAGCACCGGGACTCCCACCTTCGGCGAGCAGTACTTC. Translating gives CSTGTPTFGEQYF.

This clonotype appeared many times. The CDR3: CASSLRDRVQPQHF. DNA of the CDR3: TGTGCCAGCAGTTTGCGGGACAGGGTTCAGCCCCAGCATTTT. The V and J genes are TRBV12-3 or TRBV12-4 and TRBJ1-5; 9 nucleotides align to TRBD1. This CDR3 spans 14 amino acids. V was clipped by 3 bases and J by 6 bases; unmatched bases: 3.

This clonotype was counted at least ten times. The chain combines TRBV15 with TRBJ2-2; no firm D call. CDR1 and CDR2 (germline): LNHNV, YYDKDF (reference sequence). Trimming left V 0 bases short and J 8 bases short, with 7 bases between. This CDR3 is built from 13 residues. CDR3: CATSRDRSGELFF. Written as DNA, the CDR3 is TGTGCCACCAGCAGAGATCGCTCGGGGGAGCTGTTTTTT.

This clonotype was detected many times. The rearrangement joins TRBV12-3 or TRBV12-4 to TRBJ2-5, with D uncertain. Trimming stripped 6 bases from V and 7 bases from J, with 12 bases between. The CDR3 contains 12 residues. This CDR3 is CASRLIAGTQYF. Here the CDR3 DNA reads TGTGCCAGCAGACTGATCGCCGGGACCCAGTACTTC.

This clonotype was counted a few times. This sequence joins TRBV4-1 and TRBJ2-2, with TRBD2 as a possible D gene (6 bases). This CDR3 comprises 16 residues. CDR1 and CDR2 (germline): MGHRA, YSYEKL. Trimming removed 0 bases at V and 5 bases at J, with 13 bases between. CDR3 sequence reads: CASSQERGGPTGELFF. In DNA form, the CDR3 reads TGCGCCAGCAGCCAAGAGCGGGGCGGGCCAACCGGGGAGCTGTTTTTT.

The gene calls are TRBV6-1 and TRBJ2-2, with TRBD2 matching 10 bases. The ends lost 6 bases at V and 5 bases at J; junction bases unmatched: 3. The CDR3 extends over 14 amino acids. Germline lookup yields CDR1 MNHNS and CDR2 SASEGT. The CDR3 here is CASSLAGVTGELFF. In nucleotides, the CDR3 is TGTGCCAGCAGCCTAGCGGGAGTTACCGGGGAGCTGTTTTTT.